Each of the 29 T cell receptor beta chains below was sequenced from the same sample in a study of CXCR3-negative and CXCR3-positive naive CD8 T cells. UMI-labeled 5' RACE yielded the TRB cDNA libraries. TCRdb re-analyzed the 5' RACE reads; it lists each CDR3 protein once, without DNA. With 150,000 or so distinct CDR3 sequences in the sample, the ten largest clones hold 0.29%. Sequencing was performed on naive CXCR3- CD8+ T cells from blood. The subset was: CD45RO-CCR7+CD27+CD95- naive CD8+ T cells lacking CXCR3 (TNR3-). These receptors came from a human donor in good health. Some clones in this sample may be carry-over from other donors' samples.

This rearrangement joins TRBV9 to TRBJ2-2; TCRdb returns TRBD1, unconfirmable since there is no DNA. In germline, CDR1 is SGDLS, CDR2 YYNGEE. The CDR3 extends over 15 amino acids. The CDR3 loop reads CASSPTTGDTGELFF.

The chain couples TRBV28 to TRBJ2-7. The germline CDR1 and CDR2 sequences are MDHEN and SYDVKM. CDR3 size: 11 residues. This CDR3 reads CASSLLYEQYF.

The J gene is TRBJ2-7, the V gene TRBV6-6; TCRdb calls TRBD1, which cannot be checked without DNA. The CDR3 totals 19 residues. Germline CDR1 and CDR2: MNHNY and SVGAGI (reference sequence). This chain's CDR3 is CASSYSPIILTGGNYEQYF.

V is TRBV29-1 and J is TRBJ2-1; TCRdb's D gene call, TRBD1, goes unchecked for lack of DNA. Looked up from germline, CDR1 is SQVTM and CDR2 is ANQGSEA. There are 12 residues in the CDR3. Here the CDR3 reads CSVEDQGPEQFF.

This chain links TRBV21-1 with TRBJ2-7; the D call from TCRdb, TRBD1, cannot be confirmed without DNA. TRBV21-1 is marked as a pseudogene. This CDR3 is 15 amino acids long. CDR3 loop: CASSTRTNESYEQYF.

The chain is built from TRBV7-9 and TRBJ2-7; there is no DNA to check the TCRdb D call of TRBD1. The CDR3 contains 15 residues. CDR1 and CDR2 from the germline V gene are SEHNR and FQNEAQ (reference sequence). CDR3 protein: CASRPRDSSSYEQYF.

The CDR3 spells CSVEWASGRPDQFF. This rearrangement joins TRBV29-1 to TRBJ2-1; TCRdb's assignment of TRBD2 cannot be checked, as there is no DNA. Germline CDR1 reads SQVTM; CDR2 reads ANQGSEA. The CDR3 runs 14 residues.

The chain is built from TRBV7-9 and TRBJ2-7; TCRdb lists TRBD1, though no DNA is available to test this call. The germline CDR1 and CDR2 sequences are SEHNR and FQNEAQ (reference sequence). The CDR3 loop spans 15 amino acids. The CDR3 reads CASSSRDTESYEQYF.

The chain joins TRBV7-2 to TRBJ2-1; TCRdb calls TRBD2, which cannot be checked without DNA. Germline V gene data show CDR1 as SGHTA and CDR2 as FQGNSA. The CDR3 has 18 amino acids. This CDR3 reads CASSLATSGGPSYNEQFF.

The chain joins TRBV29-1 to TRBJ1-5. Germline CDR1 reads SQVTM; CDR2 reads ANQGSEA. The CDR3 runs to 16 residues. Here the CDR3 reads CSVTYDTYNSNQPQHF.

The V and J genes are TRBV9 and TRBJ2-5. The germline gives CDR1 SGDLS, CDR2 YYNGEE. This CDR3 is built from 15 residues. CDR3 in amino acids: CASSVDTGSRETQYF.

This rearrangement joins TRBV10-1 to TRBJ2-7; without DNA, the TCRdb call of TRBD1 cannot be checked. The CDR3 is 20 amino acids. Germline CDR1 is WNHNN and CDR2 is SYGVQD (reference sequence). The CDR3 protein is CASKELLFQGCQRASDEQYF.

V and J are TRBV12-3 or TRBV12-4 and TRBJ2-5; TCRdb calls TRBD2, which cannot be checked without DNA. This CDR3 spans 11 amino acids. This CDR3 reads CASTFGRDQYF.

The chain links TRBV7-9 to TRBJ2-7; TCRdb outputs TRBD2, but without DNA this stays unchecked. Germline loops: CDR1 SEHNR, CDR2 FQNEAQ (reference sequence). The CDR3 runs to 13 residues. The CDR3 loop reads CASSFPASYEQYF.

J is TRBJ1-1 and V is TRBV9; the TCRdb call, TRBD1, lacks DNA for checking. Germline-derived CDR1 and CDR2 are SGDLS and YYNGEE. The CDR3 is 13 residues long. CDR3: CASSGEGLTEAFF.

The genes are TRBV29-1 and TRBJ1-1; TCRdb selects TRBD1, and the lack of DNA leaves this call unchecked. CDR1 and CDR2 from the germline V gene are SQVTM and ANQGSEA. This CDR3 spans 14 amino acids. CDR3 sequence reads: CSVPGGAGNTEAFF.

The chain recombines TRBV11-2 with TRBJ2-5; as DNA is missing, the TRBD2 call by TCRdb cannot be tested. Germline loops: CDR1 SGHAT, CDR2 FQNNGV. The CDR3 is 16 residues long. The CDR3: CASSWTSGIRQETQYF.

CDR3 sequence reads: CASSLGTGLEQYF. The chain employs TRBV7-9 and TRBJ2-7; TCRdb gives TRBD1 as the D gene, but with no DNA this cannot be confirmed. Germline V lookup: CDR1 SEHNR, CDR2 FQNEAQ (reference sequence). CDR3 size: 13 residues.

The chain recombines TRBV15 with TRBJ2-1; the TRBD1 assignment by TCRdb is unverifiable without DNA. Looked up from germline, CDR1 is LNHNV and CDR2 is YYDKDF (reference sequence). CDR3 length: 17 amino acids. This CDR3 is CATSRDPRDRAYNEQFF.

The V and J genes are TRBV7-2 and TRBJ2-7; absent DNA, TCRdb's TRBD1 call cannot be checked. In germline, CDR1 is SGHTA, CDR2 FQGNSA. The CDR3 length is 13 residues. The CDR3 sequence: CASSFGKGLEQYF.

The chain is built from TRBV11-2 and TRBJ2-7; the D call of TRBD1 rests on TCRdb alone, since no DNA is present to check it. Per germline, CDR1 SGHAT and CDR2 FQNNGV. The CDR3 spans 12 residues. CDR3 protein: CAGRAGPYEQYF.

This rearrangement joins TRBV24-1 to TRBJ2-1. Germline V CDR1 and CDR2: KGHDR, SFDVKD. The length of the CDR3 is 12 residues. The chain's CDR3 is CATSDFGIEQFF.

V and J are TRBV4-2 and TRBJ1-5; without DNA, the TCRdb call of TRBD1 cannot be checked. Germline lookup yields CDR1 LGHNA and CDR2 YNFKEQ. This CDR3 is 14 amino acids long. The CDR3: CASSQGGGPQPQHF.

The rearrangement joins TRBV5-1 to TRBJ2-1; there is no DNA to check the TCRdb D call of TRBD2. The germline V gene encodes CDR1 SGHRS and CDR2 YFSETQ. The CDR3 length is 13 residues. Here the CDR3 reads CASSLSEGNEQFF.

This chain connects TRBV19 to TRBJ2-7; the D gene TCRdb calls, TRBD2, cannot be checked with no DNA. The CDR3 sequence is 15 residues long. Germline V gene lookup returns CDR1 LNHDA and CDR2 SQIVND (reference sequence). CDR3 sequence reads: CASSFTGTRTYEQYF. The full variable domain, rest sourced from reference TRBV19 and TRBJ2-7, is DGGITQSPKYLFRKEGQNVTLSCEQNLNHDAMYWYRQDPGQGLRLIYYSQIVNDFQKGDIAEGYSVSREKKESFPLTVTSAQKNPTAFYLCASSFTGTRTYEQYFGPGTRLTVT.

The chain carries TRBV12-3 or TRBV12-4 and TRBJ2-7; checking the TCRdb D call of TRBD2 is not possible without DNA. This CDR3 is built from 14 residues. The CDR3 is CASSFTSLPYEQYF.

This CDR3 reads CSVLKGWGDEQFF. The chain carries TRBV29-1 and TRBJ2-1; there is no DNA to check the TCRdb D call of TRBD1. Germline V gene data show CDR1 as SQVTM and CDR2 as ANQGSEA. The CDR3 extends over 13 amino acids.

The chain recombines TRBV10-3 with TRBJ2-6. Per the germline V gene, CDR1 is ENHRY and CDR2 is SYGVKD. CDR3 length: 14 amino acids. CDR3 sequence: CAISEGSGANVLTF.

This rearrangement joins TRBV4-1 to TRBJ2-7; TCRdb picks TRBD1, but there is no DNA to check that call. This CDR3 has 16 residues. The germline CDR1 and CDR2 sequences are MGHRA and YSYEKL. CDR3 residues: CVSSHFRTGSDREQYF.